The rows below give T cell receptor beta chains drawn from one sample of a study of cytomegalovirus exposure and HLA in healthy donors. Using immunoSEQ multiplex PCR, the repertoire was profiled, and TCRdb retains in-frame clones only, with some absent. The table includes around 79,000 clones, roughly 73% detected once. The sequenced sample was PBMCs. The receptors derive from a woman in her thirties or forties in good health and CMV-seropositive. CDR3s include the opening cysteine and the closing phenylalanine or tryptophan. The D gene is left open where the match is weak. Clone size appears in some rows only: once, few, many, or a class for an expanded clone.

j_gene | v_gene | d_gene | abundance | CDR3nt | CDR3aa
TRBJ2-7 | TRBV9 | TRBD1 | NA | TGTGCCAGCAGCGTAGCAACAGGGGGCTTCAACGAGCAGTACTTC | CASSVATGGFNEQYF
TRBJ1-5 | TRBV4-1 | TRBD1 | NA | TGCGCCAGCAGCCAAGATCGGGACAGCTATAGCAATCAGCCCCAGCATTTT | CASSQDRDSYSNQPQHF
TRBJ1-2 | TRBV6-1 | TRBD1 | NA | TGTGCCAGCAGTTCGACAGGGACGGATGGCTACACCTTC | CASSSTGTDGYTF
TRBJ1-1 | TRBV6-1 | NA | NA | TGTGCCAGCAGTTGGGAACAGGGTAGTACAGGAGCTTTCTTT | CASSWEQGSTGAFF
TRBJ1-4 | TRBV6-1 | NA | few | TGTGCCAGCAGACTAGTAATTACAGGGTATGAGTTTTTT | CASRLVITGYEFF
TRBJ1-1 | TRBV2 | NA | NA | TGTGCCAGCAGTGGTCCGGGGGGAAGGTACACTGAAGCTTTCTTT | CASSGPGGRYTEAFF
TRBJ2-7 | TRBV27 | NA | NA | TGTGCCAGCAGTTTAGCGGAAGGTAACGAGCAGTACTTC | CASSLAEGNEQYF
TRBJ1-4 | TRBV10-2 | NA | NA | TGCGCCAGCTGGTCCCGTTACCCGGGTGAAAAACTGTTTTTT | CASWSRYPGEKLFF
TRBJ1-6 | TRBV7-9 | TRBD1 | NA | TGTGCCAGCAGCTCTCAAACGACAGGGAATTCACCCCTCCACTTT | CASSSQTTGNSPLHF
TRBJ2-5 | TRBV5-1 | NA | NA | TGCGCCAGCAGTCCCAGTCCGGAGACCCAGTACTTC | CASSPSPETQYF
TRBJ1-3 | TRBV5-6 | NA | NA | TGTGCCAGCAGCGACTCTCTGGCAGGGAATGGAAACACCATATATTTT | CASSDSLAGNGNTIYF
TRBJ2-7 | TRBV6-5 | NA | NA | TGTGCCAGCAGTTACTCTCCCACTAACTACGAGCAGTACTTC | CASSYSPTNYEQYF
TRBJ2-7 | TRBV6-5 | NA | NA | TGTGCCAGCAGTTACATGCGGTGGCAGGGGAGGGCCGAGCAGTACTTC | CASSYMRWQGRAEQYF
TRBJ1-1 | TRBV4-1 | NA | few | TGCGCCAGCAGTACAGGGCCTATGAACACTGAAGCTTTCTTT | CASSTGPMNTEAFF
TRBJ1-6 | TRBV9 | NA | few | TGTGCCAGCAGCCAGGAGGGAGGGTCCCAGTCACCCCTCCACTTT | CASSQEGGSQSPLHF
TRBJ1-1 | TRBV5-1 | NA | NA | TGCGCCAGCAGCCCGTTACAACTGAACACTGAAGCTTTCTTT | CASSPLQLNTEAFF
TRBJ2-5 | TRBV5-4 | NA | NA | TGTGCCAGCAGCTTGGGTGGCAGGGAAGGAGAGACCCAGTACTTC | CASSLGGREGETQYF
TRBJ2-3 | TRBV7-6 | TRBD1 | NA | TGTGCCAGCAGCTTAGAACAGGGGCTCACAGATACGCAGTATTTT | CASSLEQGLTDTQYF
TRBJ2-2 | TRBV9 | TRBD2 | NA | TGTGCCAGCAGCGTAGTAGTAGCGGGGGGTAGGACCGGGGAGCTGTTTTTT | CASSVVVAGGRTGELFF
TRBJ1-2 | TRBV30 | NA | NA | TGTGCCTGGGATGTAGGCGGGTCTAGGGGGGGCTACACCTTC | CAWDVGGSRGGYTF
TRBJ2-4 | TRBV7-2 | NA | NA | TGTGCCAGCAGCGGAACAGAGAACATAGCCAAAAACATTCAGTACTTC | CASSGTENIAKNIQYF
TRBJ2-1 | TRBV6-5 | NA | NA | TGTGCCAGCAGTTACTCAGTGTCGGGGAATGAGCAGTTCTTC | CASSYSVSGNEQFF
TRBJ1-2 | TRBV28 | NA | NA | TGTGCCAGCAGTTTATGGGGTAATCGAGGCACGGATCTCTATGGCTACACCTTC | CASSLWGNRGTDLYGYTF
TRBJ2-3 | TRBV7-2 | TRBD2 | NA | TGTGCCAGCAGCCAAAGGACTAGCGGTCGGGCAGATACGCAGTATTTT | CASSQRTSGRADTQYF
TRBJ2-7 | TRBV5-6 | TRBD2 | NA | TGTGCCAGCAGCCCAGCCTCGACTAGCGGGAGATCATACGAGCAGTACTTC | CASSPASTSGRSYEQYF
TRBJ2-3 | TRBV7-3 | NA | NA | TGTGCCAGCAGCCCCAGGGTGGGCGGCGGCACAGATACGCAGTATTTT | CASSPRVGGGTDTQYF
TRBJ2-1 | TRBV25-1 | NA | NA | TGTGCCAGTGGCAGGGGGGCAATGTATGAGCAGTTCTTC | CASGRGAMYEQFF
TRBJ2-2 | TRBV14 | TRBD2 | NA | TGTGCCAGCAGCCAAACCTTAGGGCTAGCGGGAGTCGAGATGTCCGGGGAGCTGTTTTTT | CASSQTLGLAGVEMSGELFF
TRBJ2-3 | TRBV4-3 | TRBD1 | once | TGCGCCAGCAGCCAAGGGTTCAGGGGGAGCACAGATACGCAGTATTTT | CASSQGFRGSTDTQYF
TRBJ2-5 | TRBV7-2 | NA | NA | TGTGCCAGCAGCTTACCGCTAGCCATGGAGACCCAGTACTTC | CASSLPLAMETQYF
TRBJ1-6 | TRBV7-2 | TRBD1 | NA | TGTGCCAGCAGCGACCCACTACAGGGGAGGTCATCACCCCTCCACTTT | CASSDPLQGRSSPLHF
TRBJ1-1 | TRBV6-1 | NA | NA | TGTGCCAGCCACAAGAGAACAGGTCTAACTGAAGCTTTCTTT | CASHKRTGLTEAFF
TRBJ1-2 | TRBV27 | TRBD1 | NA | TGTGCCAGCACCCCTTGGGGGGACAGTCGCCAAGCTAACTATGGCTACACCTTC | CASTPWGDSRQANYGYTF
TRBJ1-2 | TRBV25-1 | NA | NA | TGTGCCAGCAGTGAACCGGGAAGACTACATGGCTACACCTTC | CASSEPGRLHGYTF
TRBJ2-5 | TRBV9 | NA | NA | TGTGCCAGCAGGGGGGGAGAGACCCAGTACTTC | CASRGGETQYF
TRBJ2-2 | TRBV29-1 | NA | NA | TGCAGCGTTCTCGTGATGGGAGACACCGGGGAGCTGTTTTTT | CSVLVMGDTGELFF
TRBJ1-2 | TRBV7-2 | TRBD1 | once | TGTGCCAGCATCCCAAACCCGACAGGGGGCTTTCTCTATGGCTACACCTTC | CASIPNPTGGFLYGYTF
TRBJ1-1 | TRBV28 | NA | NA | TGTGCCAGCAGTCAGCCGCGGGGGATGAACACTGAAGCTTTCTTT | CASSQPRGMNTEAFF
TRBJ2-5 | TRBV5-6 | NA | NA | TGTGCCAGCAGCCCGGCCGACAGCCTGTACCAAGAGACCCAGTACTTC | CASSPADSLYQETQYF
TRBJ2-1 | TRBV9 | TRBD2 | NA | TGTGCCAGCAGCGTAAGATCGGGACTAGCGGGAGGAGCCTTCTACAATGAGCAGTTCTTC | CASSVRSGLAGGAFYNEQFF
TRBJ2-3 | TRBV29-1 | NA | NA | TGCAGCGTTGTTGGGCGGGTGGGGGGTGATACGCAGTATTTT | CSVVGRVGGDTQYF
TRBJ1-1 | TRBV4-2 | TRBD1 | few | TGTGCCAGCAGCCAAACAGGGGTGGCTGAAGCTTTCTTT | CASSQTGVAEAFF
TRBJ2-7 | TRBV11-2 | NA | NA | TGTGCCAGCAGCCTAACTAGCCGGGGATCCTACGAGCAGTACTTC | CASSLTSRGSYEQYF
TRBJ2-1 | TRBV13 | TRBD2 | NA | TGTGCCAGCAGCCGGACTAGCGGGGGGCCATCGTACAATGAGCAGTTCTTC | CASSRTSGGPSYNEQFF
TRBJ2-7 | TRBV30 | NA | NA | TGTGCCTGGAGCACTACAGGAATCGGGCAGTACTTC | CAWSTTGIGQYF
TRBJ1-1 | TRBV5-4 | NA | few | TGTGCCAGCGGACTTCCGGGCTACACTGAAGCTTTCTTT | CASGLPGYTEAFF